A single sample is the source of the 29 T cell receptor beta chains below, sequenced in a study of blood T cells in healthy people across ages. Then a second PCR, running roughly 7 to 11 cycles, was carried out with a sample-barcoded 5' primer and a J-beta primer mix. One entry per CDR3 protein, called by TCRdb with MiXCR from the 5' RACE reads. This sample has about 1.5 million distinct CDR3 sequences; 40% to 50% occur once, and the top ten carry 7% to 9%. Sequencing input: blood. The receptors come from a woman aged 18-30 years in good health.

There are many counts of this clonotype. The chain's CDR3 is CASSPGTGGDEQFF. Here the CDR3 DNA reads TGTGCCAGCAGCCCAGGGACAGGGGGCGATGAGCAGTTCTTC. The chain uses TRBV6-4 and TRBJ2-1; TRBD1 matches at 12 bases. Germline V gene sequence: CDR1 MRHNA, CDR2 SNTAGT. Trimming removed 6 bases from V and 8 bases from J; junction bases left unmatched: 5. The CDR3 length is 14 residues.

Regarding this clonotype: A junction boundary mismatches the germline segment, possibly from a read error. The rearrangement links TRBV7-9 to TRBJ2-7; TRBD2 might be the D (6 bases). The CDR3 totals 15 residues. Germline CDR1 is SEHNR and CDR2 is FQNEAQ (reference sequence). CDR3 nucleotides: TGTGCCAACAGCCGAGGCCGGGACTTGTTCGGCGAGCAGTACTTC. This encodes CANSRGRDLFGEQYF. The full variable domain, with the rest looked up from reference TRBV7-9 and TRBJ2-7, is DTGVSQNPRHKITKRGQNVTFRCDPISEHNRLYWYRQTLGQGPEFLTYFQNEAQLEKSRLLSDRFSAERPKGSFSTLEIQRTEQGDSAMYLCANSRGRDLFGEQYFGPGTRLTVT.

The chain employs TRBV27 and TRBJ2-4, with TRBD2 identical over 7 bases. Germline CDR1 and CDR2: MNHEY and SMNVEV (reference sequence). V dropped 0 bases and J dropped 6; count of bases not matched to a gene: 5. This CDR3 has 15 amino acids. The CDR3 sequence is CASSLSAGAPNIQYF. CDR3 DNA sequence: TGTGCCAGCAGTTTATCGGCGGGAGCCCCAAACATTCAGTACTTC.

There are a few counts of this clonotype. The rearrangement joins TRBV29-1 to TRBJ2-7; D is unresolved. The CDR3 covers 12 residues. V was pared by 4 bases and J by 5 bases, with 12 bases between. In germline, CDR1 is SQVTM, CDR2 ANQGSEA. The CDR3 DNA follows: TGCAGCGTTGTAGTCCTTGGGAACGAGCAGTACTTC. Translated, it gives CSVVVLGNEQYF.

This rearrangement joins TRBV2 to TRBJ2-1; a possible D gene is TRBD2 (6 bases). Deletions cut 7 bases from V and 7 bases from J, with 17 bases between. Germline V gives CDR1 SNHLY, CDR2 FYNNEI. This CDR3 spans 14 amino acids. This chain's CDR3 is CASTRDFPGNEQFF. The CDR3 region has the DNA TGTGCCAGCACCCGGGACTTCCCGGGGAATGAGCAGTTCTTC.

The chain links TRBV11-2 to TRBJ2-5; 9 bases fit TRBD1. The assigned J gene may be wrong: the sequence end matches TRBJ2-7 better. The CDR3 totals 18 residues. Germline V gene lookup returns CDR1 SGHAT and CDR2 FQNNGV. The chain's CDR3 is CASTRGVWGQGMASEQYF. In DNA, the CDR3 is TGTGCCAGCACAAGAGGGGTGTGGGGACAGGGTATGGCCAGCGAGCAGTACTTC.

CDR3 residues: CASRLIARSDTQYF. The CDR3 nucleotides read TGTGCCAGCAGGCTGATTGCTCGATCAGATACGCAGTATTTT. V usage is TRBV6-1 and J usage is TRBJ2-3; D is ambiguous. Germline V CDR1 and CDR2: MNHNS, SASEGT. The CDR3 extends over 14 amino acids. V was cut by 6 bases and J by 4 bases, with 14 bases left in between.

Only a few counts were recorded for this clonotype. The rearrangement joins TRBV7-9 to TRBJ2-1, with a tentative D call TRBD1 (5 bases). CDR1 and CDR2 (germline): SEHNR, FQNEAQ (reference sequence). This CDR3 contains 16 residues. With 2 bases removed from V and 5 bases from J, the gap between germline ends came to 16 bases. The CDR3 nucleotides are TGTGCCAGCAGCTTATGGGCCAGGGTTCTGAACAATGAGCAGTTCTTC. Its translation is CASSLWARVLNNEQFF.

This clonotype was counted a few times. The chain combines TRBV5-1 with TRBJ1-1; D gene unclear. Germline V gene data show CDR1 as SGHRS and CDR2 as YFSETQ. With 0 bases removed from V and 7 bases from J, the gap between germline ends came to 10 bases. This CDR3 comprises 13 residues. This CDR3 reads CASSLEGGSEAFF. In DNA form, the CDR3 reads TGCGCCAGCAGCTTGGAGGGCGGTAGTGAAGCTTTCTTT.

This clonotype occurred a few times. The rearrangement joins TRBV10-3 to TRBJ1-1; 9 bases map to TRBD1. The ends lost 4 bases at V and 4 bases at J; junction bases unmatched: 7. CDR1 is ENHRY and CDR2 is SYGVKD in the germline V gene. This CDR3 comprises 15 residues. The CDR3 spells CAISANRGLGTEAFF. The DNA for the CDR3 is TGTGCCATCAGTGCTAACAGGGGGCTTGGCACTGAAGCTTTCTTT.

The chain combines TRBV7-2 with TRBJ2-5; TRBD2 might be the D (5 bases). V dropped 4 bases and J dropped 7 bases, with 16 bases sitting between them. CDR1 SGHTA and CDR2 FQGNSA come from the germline V gene. CDR3 length: 14 residues. Written as DNA, the CDR3 is TGTGCCAGCAGCTCCCCCATGGAAGGAGGGACCCAGTACTTC. Its translation: CASSSPMEGGTQYF. The entire variable domain, with the rest obtained from reference TRBV7-2 and TRBJ2-5, is as follows: GAGVSQSPSNKVTEKGKDVELRCDPISGHTALYWYRQSLGQGLEFLIYFQGNSAPDKSGLPSDRFSAERTGGSVSTLTIQRTQQEDSAVYLCASSSPMEGGTQYFGPGTRLLVL.

This clonotype has only a few counts. V usage is TRBV11-2 and J usage is TRBJ2-3; D possibly corresponds to TRBD2 (6 bases). Deletions cut 4 bases from V and 2 bases from J, with 7 bases between. The CDR3 runs 13 residues. Germline assignment: CDR1 SGHAT and CDR2 FQNNGV. Here the CDR3 reads CASSSDYTDTQYF. The CDR3 bases are TGTGCCAGCAGCTCGGACTACACAGATACGCAGTATTTT. The full variable domain, its missing parts supplied by reference TRBV11-2 and TRBJ2-3, is EAGVAQSPRYKIIEKRQSVAFWCNPISGHATLYWYQQILGQGPKLLIQFQNNGVVDDSQLPKDRFSAERLKGVDSTLKIQPAKLEDSAVYLCASSSDYTDTQYFGPGTRLTVL.

This chain uses TRBV29-1 with TRBJ1-2, with D uncertain. This CDR3 is 14 amino acids long. In germline, CDR1 is SQVTM, CDR2 ANQGSEA. V was trimmed by 7 bases and J by 4 bases, leaving 19 bases between them. The CDR3 sequence: CSAVSPNSFYGYTF. CDR3 nucleotides: TGCAGCGCCGTTAGCCCAAACTCCTTCTATGGCTACACCTTC.

This chain connects TRBV5-1 to TRBJ2-1; D gene uncertain. This CDR3 comprises 15 residues. V was pared by 4 bases and J by 1 base, with 12 bases between. The germline V gene encodes CDR1 SGHRS and CDR2 YFSETQ. The CDR3, as DNA: TGCGCCAGCAGCCTCCGAGGCGAGTCCTACAATGAGCAGTTCTTC. Translating gives CASSLRGESYNEQFF. The full variable domain, rest sourced from reference TRBV5-1 and TRBJ2-1, is KAGVTQTPRYLIKTRGQQVTLSCSPISGHRSVSWYQQTPGQGLQFLFEYFSETQRNKGNFPGRFSGRQFSNSRSEMNVSTLELGDSALYLCASSLRGESYNEQFFGPGTRLTVL.

CDR3 loop: CASSGTAFGPQHF. As DNA, the CDR3 is TGTGCCAGCAGCGGGACGGCCTTTGGGCCCCAGCATTTT. V usage is TRBV2 and J usage is TRBJ1-5; tentative D call: TRBD1 (5 bases). Trimming pared 6 bases from V and 9 bases from J, leaving 15 bases between. CDR3 size: 13 residues. Germline values: CDR1 SNHLY, CDR2 FYNNEI. The variable domain in full, with the rest retrieved from reference TRBV2 and TRBJ1-5, is EPEVTQTPSHQVTQMGQEVILRCVPISNHLYFYWYRQILGQKVEFLVSFYNNEISEKSEIFDDQFSVERPDGSNFTLKIRSTKLEDSAMYFCASSGTAFGPQHFGDGTRLSIL.

This rearrangement joins TRBV6-5 to TRBJ1-2, with no clear D. The CDR3 extends over 13 amino acids. V lost 2 bases to trimming and J lost 4 bases, with 8 bases between them. Germline V gene data show CDR1 as MNHEY and CDR2 as SVGAGI. CDR3 protein: CASSYDEFYGYTF. In DNA form, the CDR3 reads TGTGCCAGCAGTTACGACGAATTCTATGGCTACACCTTC.

The CDR3 nucleotides read TGTGCCAGCAGCGCCCGACTAGCGGGTAAAATTTACAATGAGCAGTTCTTC. This translates into CASSARLAGKIYNEQFF. This chain links TRBV7-9 with TRBJ2-1, with 10 bases aligning to TRBD2. After removal of 5 bases from V and 4 bases from J, the junction contained 11 bases not matched to a gene. CDR3 length: 17 amino acids. Germline values: CDR1 SEHNR, CDR2 FQNEAQ (reference sequence).

This clonotype was detected only a few times. The rearrangement joins TRBV11-1 to TRBJ2-4; 7 bases are shared with TRBD1. The DNA end lines up better with TRBJ2-7; the J call may be wrong. The CDR3 covers 15 residues. CDR1 SGHAT and CDR2 FQDESV come from the germline V gene (reference sequence). This CDR3 is CASSTLTGTEGEQYF. In DNA form, the CDR3 reads TGTGCCAGCAGTACACTCACCGGGACAGAAGGCGAGCAGTACTTC.

Here the CDR3 DNA reads TGCGCCAGCAGCCAAGATTCCACTGGCGGGCCCACAGATACGCAGTATTTT. This translates into CASSQDSTGGPTDTQYF. The chain has TRBV4-1 and TRBJ2-3; possible D gene TRBD2, 5 bases. With 0 bases removed from V and 2 bases from J, the gap between germline ends came to 15 bases. Germline V gives CDR1 MGHRA, CDR2 YSYEKL. This CDR3 is 17 amino acids long.

The chain combines TRBV5-1 with TRBJ2-4, with D possibly TRBD1 on 5 matching bases. The J call may be incorrect, as the DNA end agrees better with TRBJ2-7. Germline V gene lookup returns CDR1 SGHRS and CDR2 YFSETQ. The CDR3 extends over 14 amino acids. The CDR3 is CASSLGGRWDEQYF. In DNA form, the CDR3 reads TGCGCCAGCAGCTTGGGGGGCAGGTGGGACGAGCAGTACTTC.

The chain is built from TRBV7-2 and TRBJ2-7, with 7 bases that match TRBD2. The DNA end favors TRBJ2-5, so the J call may be wrong. CDR3 length equals 16 residues. Germline lookup yields CDR1 SGHTA and CDR2 FQGNSA. The CDR3 sequence is CASSLGGGGSGETQYF. Written as DNA, the CDR3 is TGTGCCAGCAGCTTAGGGGGCGGCGGGAGTGGGGAGACCCAGTACTTC.

The chain uses TRBV28 and TRBJ1-2, with D hard to call. From germline, CDR1 is MDHEN and CDR2 SYDVKM. The V end lost 7 bases, the J end lost 4 bases, and 16 bases lay between the germline ends. This CDR3 is 14 amino acids long. The CDR3 bases are TGTGCCAGCACTCCAGGCGGGAATAGCTATGGCTACACCTTC. Translated, it gives CASTPGGNSYGYTF.

This clonotype was seen more than once but under ten times. This chain links TRBV5-1 with TRBJ2-5; 8 bases line up with TRBD2. V lost 4 bases to trimming and J lost 2 bases; unmatched junction nucleotides: 10. The germline gives CDR1 SGHRS, CDR2 YFSETQ. The CDR3 has 16 residues. In DNA, the CDR3 is TGCGCCAGCAGCCTGGCGGGGGGCGGTGGACAAGAGACCCAGTACTTC. Its translation: CASSLAGGGGQETQYF. Complete variable domain (other parts from reference TRBV5-1 and TRBJ2-5): KAGVTQTPRYLIKTRGQQVTLSCSPISGHRSVSWYQQTPGQGLQFLFEYFSETQRNKGNFPGRFSGRQFSNSRSEMNVSTLELGDSALYLCASSLAGGGGQETQYFGPGTRLLVL.

With regard to this clonotype: A junction end diverges from the germline sequence, so it may reflect a read error. The chain combines TRBV27 with TRBJ2-7, with D perhaps TRBD1 (5 bases). Germline V gene sequence: CDR1 MNHEY, CDR2 SMNVEV (reference sequence). The CDR3 covers 12 residues. The CDR3 loop is CAGSSGYYEQYF. The CDR3 nucleotides read TGTGCCGGCAGTTCAGGGTACTACGAGCAGTACTTC.

The J gene is TRBJ1-2, the V gene TRBV6-5; 7 nucleotides align to TRBD1. The CDR3 is made up of 16 amino acids. CDR1 and CDR2 from the germline V gene are MNHEY and SVGAGI. With 5 bases clipped from V and 1 base from J, the junction kept 10 bases outside the gene matches. The CDR3 nucleotides are TGTGCCAGCAGTCCTACCCCGGGACAGAGTAACTATGGCTACACCTTC. Translation: CASSPTPGQSNYGYTF.

This chain links TRBV5-6 with TRBJ2-1; 7 bases line up with TRBD1. Germline V gives CDR1 SGHDT, CDR2 YYEEEE. The CDR3 is 16 residues long. J lost 3 bases, V lost 0 bases, and 6 bases had no gene match. DNA of the CDR3: TGTGCCAGCAGCTTGGCCCACAGGGGAAACTACAATGAGCAGTTCTTC. Translated, it gives CASSLAHRGNYNEQFF.

The rearrangement joins TRBV6-5 to TRBJ2-1; D may be TRBD2 (6 bases). CDR3 size: 15 residues. CDR1 and CDR2 from the germline V gene are MNHEY and SVGAGI. Deletions cut 6 bases from V and 5 bases from J, with 17 bases between. The CDR3, as DNA: TGTGCCAGCAGGGGAGGCGAGAGGGTGGACAATGAGCAGTTCTTC. Translation: CASRGGERVDNEQFF.

J is TRBJ2-3 and V is TRBV20-1, with TRBD2 matching 13 bases. Trimming removed 7 bases from V and 4 bases from J; junction bases left unmatched: 5. CDR1 and CDR2 (germline): DFQATT, SNEGSKA (reference sequence). The CDR3 has 14 amino acids. The CDR3 loop is CSGGTSGNPDTQYF. For the CDR3, the DNA is TGCAGTGGGGGGACTAGCGGGAATCCAGATACGCAGTATTTT.

This chain links TRBV29-1 with TRBJ2-7; 7 nucleotides agree with TRBD1. Unmatched junction bases numbered 13, after V lost 2 bases and J lost 0 bases. The length of the CDR3 is 17 residues. The germline V gene encodes CDR1 SQVTM and CDR2 ANQGSEA. This CDR3 reads CSVERFGRGSSSYEQYF. The CDR3 DNA reads as TGCAGCGTTGAACGATTCGGCAGGGGGTCAAGCTCCTACGAGCAGTACTTC.